This T cell receptor (beta chain) is drawn from a study of blood T cell repertoires in COVID-19. In the authors' methods: Counts of nucleated cells, estimated from reference gene primer amplification, were obtained. Using immunoSEQ multiplex PCR, the repertoire was profiled, and TCRdb retains in-frame clones only, with some absent. V and J calls and clone size follow that table, whereas D and trimming were derived from the DNA. The data show 130,000 to 150,000 clones, around 79% seen once. Those enrolled in Seattle joined during active infection and were followed longitudinally afterward. This CDR3 has 11 residues. Trimming removed 3 bases from V and 7 bases from J, with 6 bases in between. Germline CDR1 is SGHAT and CDR2 is FQNNGV.

The sequencing input was peripheral blood. The receptor comes from a woman in her 70s with COVID-19, enrolled during active disease. This chain uses TRBV11-2 with TRBJ2-5; D may be TRBD2 (5 bases). The CDR3 region has the DNA TGTGCCAGCAGCTTGGGAGTGACCCAGTACTTC. It translates to CASSLGVTQYF.